These T cell receptor beta chains were read from a single sample in a study of cytomegalovirus exposure and HLA in healthy donors. The table came from immunoSEQ multiplex PCR; TCRdb's copy has only in-frame clones and leaves some out. The sample consists of roughly 150,000 clones, over 60% of them appearing once. Sequenced material: PBMCs. The receptors originated from a woman between 25 and 40 years old in good health and CMV-seropositive. The conserved cysteine and the conserved F or W are not part of the CDR3 here. Clone size, where shown, is once, few, many, or a class for clones that have expanded.

cdr3_length: 16
clone_size: once
v_call: TRBV7-9
j_call: TRBJ2-1
cdr3_aa: ASSFSASQGAGYNEQF

cdr3_length: 10
clone_size: -
v_call: TRBV19
j_call: TRBJ2-5
cdr3_aa: ASSIRGETQY

cdr3_length: 12
clone_size: -
v_call: TRBV27
j_call: TRBJ1-5
cdr3_aa: ASSTRRGREPQH

cdr3_length: 14
clone_size: -
v_call: TRBV7-9
j_call: TRBJ1-2
cdr3_aa: ASSLGAGEDSYGYT

cdr3_length: 13
clone_size: -
v_call: TRBV15
j_call: TRBJ2-3
cdr3_aa: ATSSLTSRTDTQY

cdr3_length: 11
clone_size: -
v_call: TRBV15
j_call: TRBJ1-5
cdr3_aa: ATAVALNQPQH

cdr3_length: 14
clone_size: once
v_call: TRBV14
j_call: TRBJ2-6
cdr3_aa: ASSPRGEAGANVLT

cdr3_length: 11
clone_size: -
v_call: TRBV6-5
j_call: TRBJ1-1
cdr3_aa: ASRETGFTEAF

cdr3_length: 16
clone_size: -
v_call: TRBV7-2
j_call: TRBJ1-1
cdr3_aa: ASSSGQGQGVRNTEAF

cdr3_length: 11
clone_size: -
v_call: TRBV28
j_call: TRBJ1-2
cdr3_aa: ASSSTGRYGYT

cdr3_length: 14
clone_size: -
v_call: TRBV4-1
j_call: TRBJ1-1
cdr3_aa: ASSQVRARGNTEAF

cdr3_length: 13
clone_size: -
v_call: TRBV9
j_call: TRBJ2-5
cdr3_aa: ASSVGSGSWETQY

cdr3_length: 12
clone_size: few
v_call: TRBV6-5
j_call: TRBJ1-1
cdr3_aa: ASSRQGTNTEAF

cdr3_length: 13
clone_size: few
v_call: TRBV19
j_call: TRBJ2-2
cdr3_aa: ASSRTRDYTGELF

cdr3_length: 13
clone_size: -
v_call: TRBV11-2
j_call: TRBJ1-2
cdr3_aa: ASTSTRDTLYGYT

cdr3_length: 12
clone_size: few
v_call: TRBV6-1
j_call: TRBJ2-7
cdr3_aa: ASSLGQSFYEQY

cdr3_length: 14
clone_size: few
v_call: TRBV7-9
j_call: TRBJ1-2
cdr3_aa: ASSEGTGIQERGYT

cdr3_length: 14
clone_size: few
v_call: TRBV5-4
j_call: TRBJ2-5
cdr3_aa: ASSSGTGGYEKTQY

cdr3_length: 11
clone_size: few
v_call: TRBV10-1
j_call: TRBJ2-7
cdr3_aa: ASSIYRVSEQY

cdr3_length: 13
clone_size: -
v_call: TRBV11-2
j_call: TRBJ1-2
cdr3_aa: ASSPGTYRGYGYT

cdr3_length: 13
clone_size: few
v_call: TRBV6-1
j_call: TRBJ2-1
cdr3_aa: ASSRQGSSYNEQF

cdr3_length: 11
clone_size: -
v_call: TRBV9
j_call: TRBJ2-7
cdr3_aa: ASSDDRDYEQY

cdr3_length: 11
clone_size: -
v_call: TRBV6-5
j_call: TRBJ1-5
cdr3_aa: ASSYEGGQPQH

cdr3_length: 11
clone_size: -
v_call: TRBV7-2
j_call: TRBJ1-4
cdr3_aa: ASSPRRREKLF

cdr3_length: 14
clone_size: -
v_call: TRBV19
j_call: TRBJ2-3
cdr3_aa: ASSTTGLSSTDTQY

cdr3_length: 12
clone_size: -
v_call: TRBV7-8
j_call: TRBJ1-3
cdr3_aa: ASSLDQARNTIY

cdr3_length: 13
clone_size: -
v_call: TRBV7-8
j_call: TRBJ1-2
cdr3_aa: ASSALRQGLNGYT

cdr3_length: 12
clone_size: few
v_call: TRBV6-6
j_call: TRBJ1-5
cdr3_aa: ASSREQENQPQH

cdr3_length: 12
clone_size: -
v_call: TRBV6-6
j_call: TRBJ2-7
cdr3_aa: ASRNSDRDSEQY

cdr3_length: 14
clone_size: -
v_call: TRBV4-1
j_call: TRBJ1-1
cdr3_aa: ASSPTRQGLFTEAF

cdr3_length: 13
clone_size: -
v_call: TRBV6-5
j_call: -
cdr3_aa: ASSAIRDGRDEQY

cdr3_length: 13
clone_size: few
v_call: TRBV11-2
j_call: TRBJ2-1
cdr3_aa: ASSLSGASYNEQF

cdr3_length: 10
clone_size: -
v_call: TRBV10-2
j_call: TRBJ2-1
cdr3_aa: ASGGNYNEQF

cdr3_length: 17
clone_size: few
v_call: TRBV2
j_call: TRBJ1-3
cdr3_aa: ASSYREIEGWQSGNTIY

cdr3_length: 12
clone_size: -
v_call: TRBV5-1
j_call: TRBJ2-3
cdr3_aa: ASRGQRGTDTQY

cdr3_length: 13
clone_size: -
v_call: TRBV18
j_call: TRBJ2-2
cdr3_aa: ASSPRTGEAGELF

cdr3_length: 11
clone_size: once
v_call: TRBV6-6
j_call: TRBJ1-1
cdr3_aa: ASSRGQESEAF

cdr3_length: 11
clone_size: -
v_call: TRBV5-1
j_call: TRBJ1-1
cdr3_aa: ASSPSAGSEAF